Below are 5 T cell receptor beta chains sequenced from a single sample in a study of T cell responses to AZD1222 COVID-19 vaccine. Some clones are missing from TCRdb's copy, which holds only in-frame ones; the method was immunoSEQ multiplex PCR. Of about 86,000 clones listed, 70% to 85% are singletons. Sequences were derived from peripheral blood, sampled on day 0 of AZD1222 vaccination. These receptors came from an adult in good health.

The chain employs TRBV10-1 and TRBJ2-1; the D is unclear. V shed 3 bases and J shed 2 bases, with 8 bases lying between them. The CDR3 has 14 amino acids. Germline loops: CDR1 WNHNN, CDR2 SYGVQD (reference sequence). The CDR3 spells CASSDSGPYNEQFF. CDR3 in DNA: TGCGCCAGCAGTGATTCGGGTCCCTACAATGAGCAGTTCTTC.

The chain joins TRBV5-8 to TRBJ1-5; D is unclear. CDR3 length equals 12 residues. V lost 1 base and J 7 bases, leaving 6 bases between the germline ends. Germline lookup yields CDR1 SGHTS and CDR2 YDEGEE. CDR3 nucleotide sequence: TGTGCCAGCAGCTTGTTGGGACAGCCCCAGCATTTT. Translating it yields CASSLLGQPQHF.

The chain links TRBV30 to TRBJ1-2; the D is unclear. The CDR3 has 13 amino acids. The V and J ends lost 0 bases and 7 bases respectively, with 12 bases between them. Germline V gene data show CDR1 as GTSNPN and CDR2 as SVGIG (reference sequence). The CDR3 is CAWSVRIWGGYTF. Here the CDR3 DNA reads TGTGCCTGGAGTGTCAGAATCTGGGGTGGCTACACCTTC.

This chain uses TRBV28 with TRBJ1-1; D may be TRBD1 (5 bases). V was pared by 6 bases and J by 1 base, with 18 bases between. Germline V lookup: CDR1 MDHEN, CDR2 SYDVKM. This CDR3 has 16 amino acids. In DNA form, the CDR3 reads TGTGCCAGCAGCCAAGCACGGTTCCAGGGGAACACTGAAGCTTTCTTT. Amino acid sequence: CASSQARFQGNTEAFF.

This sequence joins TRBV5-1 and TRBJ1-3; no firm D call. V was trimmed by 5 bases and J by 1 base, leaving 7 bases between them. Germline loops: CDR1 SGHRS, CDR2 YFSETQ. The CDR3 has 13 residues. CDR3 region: CASSTQSGNTIYF. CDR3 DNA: TGCGCCAGCAGTACGCAATCTGGAAACACCATATATTTT.